These 14 T cell receptor beta chains were sequenced from one sample in a study of technical replicates of blood from a handful of donors. Profiling relied on immunoSEQ multiplex PCR, and the TCRdb table lists in-frame clones only, not all of them. The data contain about 94,000 clones, almost 97% of them singletons. Input material: T cells isolated from PBMCs. The receptors were sampled from a human donor in good health.

This chain connects TRBV6-6 to TRBJ2-5, with 12 positions matching TRBD1. The CDR3 covers 16 residues. The germline V gene has CDR1 MNHNY and CDR2 SVGAGI (reference sequence). V was clipped by 0 bases and J by 5 bases; unmatched bases: 4. CDR3 nucleotide sequence: TGTGCCAGCAGTTACTCGGGACAGGGGGCTTGGGAGACCCAGTACTTC. Translation: CASSYSGQGAWETQYF.

The chain carries TRBV2 and TRBJ2-1, with D tentatively TRBD2 (7 bases). This CDR3 has 14 amino acids. Germline V gene data show CDR1 as SNHLY and CDR2 as FYNNEI. V lost 7 bases to trimming and J lost 8 bases, with 18 bases between them. As DNA, the CDR3 is TGTGCCAGCATCCCGTTGGGGGGGGGCGATGAGCAGTTCTTC. Translated, it gives CASIPLGGGDEQFF.

The chain has TRBV5-1 and TRBJ2-2; the match to TRBD2 covers 10 bases. Germline-derived CDR1 and CDR2 are SGHRS and YFSETQ. Trimming cost V 4 bases and J 4 bases; bases outside gene matches: 10. The CDR3 runs 17 residues. The DNA of the CDR3 is TGCGCCAGCAGCCTTAGACTAGCGGGCGAAATCACCGGGGAGCTGTTTTTT. Its translation is CASSLRLAGEITGELFF.

This clone appeared once. The rearrangement links TRBV9 to TRBJ1-2; TRBD1 aligns across 7 bases. The trim removed 0 bases at V and 4 bases at J, leaving 3 bases unmatched. Germline CDR1 is SGDLS and CDR2 is YYNGEE. CDR3 length: 14 amino acids. The CDR3 nucleotides are TGTGCCAGCAGCGTAGGGGACAGCTCCTATGGCTACACCTTC. It translates to CASSVGDSSYGYTF.

The chain recombines TRBV12-5 with TRBJ2-1, with TRBD2 matching over 7 bases. This CDR3 is 14 amino acids long. Germline CDR1 and CDR2: LGHNT and FRNRAP. Trimming removed 3 bases from V and 4 bases from J; junction bases left unmatched: 3. CDR3 nucleotide sequence: TGTGCTAGTGGTTTTACTAGCGCGTACAATGAGCAGTTCTTC. Encoded protein: CASGFTSAYNEQFF.

The gene calls are TRBV18 and TRBJ1-5; unclear D gene. V lost 3 bases and J lost 1, with 4 bases in between. Germline CDR1 is KGHSH and CDR2 is LQKENI. This CDR3 has 13 residues. The CDR3 sequence: CASSPQSNQPQHF. DNA of the CDR3: TGTGCCAGCTCACCCCAGAGCAATCAGCCCCAGCATTTT.

CDR3 sequence (DNA): TGTGCCAGCAGCCAGACAGGGATGAGCAATCAGCCCCAGCATTTT. Translated, it gives CASSQTGMSNQPQHF. This chain connects TRBV7-8 to TRBJ1-5; 7 nucleotides match TRBD1. Germline CDR1 SGHVS, CDR2 FQNEAQ. Trimming removed 5 bases from V and 1 base from J; junction bases left unmatched: 5. The CDR3 runs to 15 residues. The full variable domain, in which reference TRBV7-8 and TRBJ1-5 provide the parts outside the CDR3, is GAGVSQSPRYKVAKRGQDVALRCDPISGHVSLFWYQQALGQGPEFLTYFQNEAQLDKSGLPSDRFFAERPEGSVSTLKIQRTQQEDSAVYLCASSQTGMSNQPQHFGDGTRLSIL.

The chain couples TRBV18 to TRBJ1-4, with a weak D call TRBD1 (5 bases). V was trimmed by 2 bases and J by 1 base, leaving 14 bases between them. CDR1 KGHSH and CDR2 LQKENI come from the germline V gene. The CDR3 length is 17 residues. CDR3: CASSPSAGDGTNEKLFF. CDR3 DNA sequence: TGTGCCAGCTCACCATCTGCGGGGGACGGAACTAATGAAAAACTGTTTTTT.

The genes are TRBV2 and TRBJ1-1; D may be TRBD1 (5 bases). Germline loops: CDR1 SNHLY, CDR2 FYNNEI. The CDR3 has 12 amino acids. Trimming stripped 5 bases from V and 3 bases from J, with 7 bases between. CDR3 DNA: TGTGCCAGCAGTTCGGGGGACACTGAAGCTTTCTTT. Its protein product is CASSSGDTEAFF.

V is TRBV13 and J is TRBJ1-1; TRBD1 agrees at 8 bases. The germline V gene encodes CDR1 PRHDT and CDR2 FYEKMQ (reference sequence). The trim removed 3 bases at V and 4 bases at J, leaving 13 bases unmatched. The CDR3 has 17 amino acids. The CDR3 DNA reads as TGTGCCAGCAGCTTCCGGCCAGGGGGCAGTTATGCCACTGAAGCTTTCTTT. It translates to CASSFRPGGSYATEAFF.

V is TRBV28 and J is TRBJ2-3, with a weak D call TRBD1 (6 bases). In germline, CDR1 is MDHEN, CDR2 SYDVKM. The CDR3 is 15 residues long. Trimming stripped 3 bases from V and 2 bases from J, with 12 bases between. The CDR3 bases are TGTGCCAGCAGTTTTCAGGGGCCTAACACAGATACGCAGTATTTT. It codes for CASSFQGPNTDTQYF.

The chain has TRBV28 and TRBJ2-6; TRBD2 matches at 7 bases. The CDR3 extends over 19 amino acids. Per germline, CDR1 MDHEN and CDR2 SYDVKM. J was trimmed by 0 bases and V by 6 bases; bases with no gene match: 14. CDR3 nucleotides: TGTGCCAGCAGAATTCTGGGGGGGGTTACTACCTCTGGGGCCAACGTCCTGACTTTC. Its translation is CASRILGGVTTSGANVLTF.

This chain joins TRBV7-9 and TRBJ2-7; a possible D gene is TRBD1 (7 bases). From germline, CDR1 is SEHNR and CDR2 FQNEAQ (reference sequence). V lost 5 bases to trimming and J lost 1 base, with 12 bases between them. This CDR3 region has 14 residues. CDR3 nucleotides: TGTGCCAGCAGCCACCCAGGGGGGTCCTACGAGCAGTACTTC. Residues: CASSHPGGSYEQYF.

This chain links TRBV7-2 with TRBJ2-5; TRBD2 matches 9 bases. With V trimmed by 0 bases and J by 4 bases, 6 bases remained unmatched. The CDR3 runs 16 residues. Germline lookup yields CDR1 SGHTA and CDR2 FQGNSA. The CDR3, as DNA: TGTGCCAGCAGCTTAGCGCGTGGACTAGCGAGAGAGACCCAGTACTTC. Translation gives CASSLARGLARETQYF.